The present TCR beta chain was sequenced within a study of OX40 agonist ivuxolimab in advanced cancers. Overall study context: Patients were given ivuxolimab, an antibody that agonizes OX40 (CD134). Findings of the study overall: Expanded clones belonging to CD8+ T cells outnumbered, on average, those of CD4+. Low normalized T-cell clonal expansion also characterized some of the nonresponders.

Sequencing used immunoSEQ multiplex PCR; TCRdb keeps in-frame clones, though not all of them. Found here are some 45,000 clones, approximately 90% of them singletons; the top ten hold roughly a fifth. The CDR3 loop spans 14 amino acids. Germline CDR1 reads MGHRA; CDR2 reads YSYEKL. V trimming: 2 bases; J trimming: 9 bases; junction bases outside the gene matches: 4. With respect to this clone: Its antigen is undetermined.

Sequenced material: CD4+ or CD8+ T cells sorted from blood, taken in a trial of the OX40 agonist ivuxolimab. The chain uses TRBV4-1 and TRBJ1-6; 7 bases fit TRBD1. The source of this sequence is an adult with an advanced solid tumor such as melanoma, head and neck, liver or kidney cancer. CDR3: CASSQSTGSSPLHF. The DNA of the CDR3 is TGCGCCAGCAGCCAATCGACAGGGTCTTCACCCCTCCACTTT.